The 22 T cell receptor beta chains presented below share a single source sample, sequenced in a study of molecular identifiers for immune sequencing clone quantification. TCRdb ran MiXCR on the PCR reads and lists one entry per CDR3 protein. The sample has more than 95,000 distinct CDR3 sequences, approximately 24% seen once. The sample comprised naive CD8+ T cells from blood, with Jurkat cell RNA spiked in. Regarding subset: FACS-sorted CD8+CD4-CCR7+CD45RA+ naive T cells. The source of these receptors is a human donor in good health. Some libraries in this study had Jurkat cell RNA spiked in.

V and J are TRBV28 and TRBJ1-6; possible D gene TRBD1, 6 bases. CDR1 is MDHEN and CDR2 is SYDVKM in the germline V gene. This CDR3 is 14 amino acids long. V was pared by 2 bases and J by 5 bases, with 7 bases between. The CDR3 loop is CASSLTGNNSPLHF. Written as DNA, the CDR3 is TGTGCCAGCAGTTTAACAGGGAATAATTCACCCCTCCACTTT.

This clonotype was observed a few times. With a much larger clone just one base away, this may be a read error. The rearrangement joins TRBV9 to TRBJ1-1; D is ambiguous. This CDR3 has 13 residues. Germline V CDR1 and CDR2: SGDLS, YYNGEE. The CDR3 DNA reads as TGTGCCTGCAGCGTAGGATTGAACACTGAAGCTTTCTTT. This sequence encodes CACSVGLNTEAFF.

Notes on this clonotype: This could be a read error, since a much larger clone is one nucleotide away. The CDR3 spells CSVDSARPETQYF. DNA of the CDR3: TGCAGCGTTGACTCAGCGAGGCCAGAGACCCAGTACTTC. This sequence joins TRBV29-1 and TRBJ2-5; D call uncertain. CDR1 and CDR2 (germline): SQVTM, ANQGSEA. The V end was cut by 3 bases, the J end by 4 bases, with 12 bases between. This CDR3 contains 13 residues.

This clonotype appeared a single time. A much larger clone lies one base from this, so it may be a read error. V and J are TRBV3-1 and TRBJ2-2, with D hard to call. In germline, CDR1 is LGHDT, CDR2 YNNKEL (reference sequence). Trimming left V 1 base short and J 10 bases short, with 10 bases between. This CDR3 has 13 amino acids. The DNA of the CDR3 is TGTGCCAGCAGCCAAGTGTTGAGCGAGGAGCTGTTTTTT. It yields the protein CASSQVLSEELFF.

Many counts were recorded for this clonotype. This chain joins TRBV29-1 and TRBJ2-7; D uncertain. The CDR3 has 14 residues. Germline loops: CDR1 SQVTM, CDR2 ANQGSEA. Between the trimmed V and J ends, which lost 6 bases and 0 bases, there was a span of 15 bases. The CDR3 nucleotides read TGCAGCGTCCTAGGACCTTCGGACTCCTACGAGCAGTACTTC. This gives the protein CSVLGPSDSYEQYF.

Comments on this clonotype: This sequence may be a read error, since a much larger clone differs from it by one base. The chain carries TRBV4-1 and TRBJ1-2, with TRBD1 matching 7 bases. The length of the CDR3 is 16 residues. Germline assignment: CDR1 MGHRA and CDR2 YSYEKL. The CDR3 protein is CACSQARGGGGYGYTF. The CDR3 bases are TGCGCCTGCAGCCAGGCTCGGGGAGGGGGCGGGTATGGCTACACCTTC.

This clonotype was counted a few times. This sequence may be a read error, since a much larger clone differs from it by one base. The chain employs TRBV6-2 or TRBV6-3 and TRBJ2-5; D is uncertain. The germline CDR1 and CDR2 sequences are MNHEY and SVGEGT. The CDR3 contains 14 residues. The CDR3 loop reads CASSTDLGSETHYF. CDR3 coding DNA: TGTGCCAGCAGTACGGACCTTGGGTCAGAGACCCACTACTTC.

Only a few counts were recorded for this clonotype. The V and J genes are TRBV3-1 and TRBJ2-5, with a weak D call TRBD1 (5 bases). The CDR3 runs to 16 residues. V lost 3 bases and J 0 bases, leaving 14 bases between the germline ends. CDR1 LGHDT and CDR2 YNNKEL come from the germline V gene (reference sequence). CDR3 in amino acids: CASSQRTPPYQETQYF. CDR3 nucleotides: TGTGCCAGCAGCCAGAGGACACCCCCGTACCAAGAGACCCAGTACTTC.

Ten or more counts support this clonotype. The genes are TRBV29-1 and TRBJ2-5; D possibly corresponds to TRBD2 (6 bases). Germline CDR1 and CDR2: SQVTM and ANQGSEA. Trimming stripped 2 bases from V and 2 bases from J, with 15 bases between. The CDR3 runs to 15 residues. The CDR3 reads CSVEIYASEQETQYF. The CDR3 DNA reads as TGCAGCGTTGAAATTTACGCTAGCGAACAAGAGACCCAGTACTTC.

This clonotype was detected only a few times. The gene calls are TRBV28 and TRBJ2-1, with D possibly TRBD2 on 5 matching bases. Germline CDR1 reads MDHEN; CDR2 reads SYDVKM. This CDR3 spans 16 amino acids. Trimming removed 7 bases at V and 0 bases at J, with 16 bases between. The CDR3 DNA reads as TGTGCCAGCACTACCTCCTACGGGGTCTCCTACAATGAGCAGTTCTTC. Translated, it gives CASTTSYGVSYNEQFF.

Ten or more counts support this clonotype. The chain is built from TRBV10-2 and TRBJ2-6; D ambiguous. Trimming stripped 6 bases from V and 3 bases from J, with 12 bases between. This CDR3 contains 15 residues. Germline values: CDR1 WSHSY, CDR2 SAAADI. This chain's CDR3 is CASRAAVLGANVLTF. The DNA for the CDR3 is TGCGCCAGCAGGGCAGCCGTTCTTGGGGCCAACGTCCTGACTTTC.

This clonotype was detected ten times or more. The chain links TRBV19 to TRBJ1-1, with D uncertain. Trimming removed 3 bases from V and 4 bases from J, with 9 bases in between. Germline assignment: CDR1 LNHDA and CDR2 SQIVND (reference sequence). The CDR3 spans 13 residues. CDR3 sequence (DNA): TGTGCCAGTAGTATCTGGCCGTCCACTGAAGCTTTCTTT. Encoded protein: CASSIWPSTEAFF.

This clonotype has at least ten counts. In nucleotides, the CDR3 is TGTGCCAGCAGTCCGCTCGACAGGGTGAGCACAGATACGCAGTATTTT. This translates into CASSPLDRVSTDTQYF. This chain connects TRBV12-3 or TRBV12-4 to TRBJ2-3; 7 positions agree with TRBD1. The ends lost 5 bases at V and 0 bases at J; junction bases unmatched: 8. The CDR3 has 16 amino acids.

This clonotype was found a few times. The V call is TRBV6-5, the J call TRBJ1-2; 7 positions agree with TRBD1. The trim removed 0 bases at V and 6 bases at J, leaving 7 bases unmatched. Germline CDR1 is MNHEY and CDR2 is SVGAGI. The CDR3 is 15 residues long. The CDR3 sequence is CASSYSLQGDDGYTF. The CDR3 DNA is TGTGCCAGCAGTTACTCGTTGCAGGGGGACGATGGCTACACCTTC.

Concerning this clonotype itself: This may be a read error: a much more frequent sequence differs by one nucleotide. The rearrangement uses TRBV7-6 and TRBJ2-5, with a possible D match to TRBD2 (6 bases). CDR3 length: 14 amino acids. The germline CDR1 and CDR2 sequences are SGHVS and FNYEAQ. CDR3 DNA: TGTGCCAGCAGCATGTCCTGGGGGGAAGAGCCCCAGTACTTC. Translated, it gives CASSMSWGEEPQYF.

The rearrangement joins TRBV20-1 to TRBJ2-2; D unresolved. Per the germline V gene, CDR1 is DFQATT and CDR2 is SNEGSKA (reference sequence). The CDR3 covers 13 residues. Between the trimmed V and J ends, which lost 3 bases and 3 bases, there was a span of 8 bases. DNA of the CDR3: TGCAGTGCTAGGATTATCGACACCGGGGAGCTGTTTTTT. Translating it yields CSARIIDTGELFF.

A note on this clonotype: A read error may be the cause here, since a much bigger clone is one base away. The gene calls are TRBV6-5 and TRBJ2-1, with a tentative D call TRBD2 (7 bases). Germline values: CDR1 MNHEY, CDR2 SVGAGI. The CDR3 runs to 14 residues. CDR3 nucleotide sequence: TGTGCCACCAGTTATAGGGGGGGGGCCGTTGAGCAGTTCTTC. Amino acid sequence: CATSYRGGAVEQFF.

This clonotype was seen a handful of times. V is TRBV6-2 or TRBV6-3 and J is TRBJ2-7, with a tentative D call TRBD1 (6 bases). V gave up 5 bases and J gave up 4 bases, with 21 bases separating them. Looked up from germline, CDR1 is MNHEY and CDR2 is SVGEGT. This CDR3 comprises 16 residues. The CDR3: CASSITGTKQRYEQYF. The DNA of the CDR3 is TGTGCCAGCAGTATAACCGGGACAAAGCAGCGTTACGAGCAGTACTTC.

This clonotype was observed many times. J is TRBJ2-7 and V is TRBV20-1, with 9 bases fitting TRBD2. The CDR3 is 16 residues long. V lost 4 bases, J lost 2 bases, and 12 bases stayed unmatched. The germline CDR1 and CDR2 sequences are DFQATT and SNEGSKA (reference sequence). The CDR3 DNA reads as TGCAGTGCTATACCGACTAGCGGAGCGAGCCCCTACGAGCAGTACTTC. It translates to CSAIPTSGASPYEQYF.

This clonotype was observed many times. The chain links TRBV7-2 to TRBJ1-5, with D unresolved. The V and J ends lost 1 base and 1 base respectively, with 8 bases between them. The CDR3 spans 15 residues. The germline V gene has CDR1 SGHTA and CDR2 FQGNSA. The CDR3 reads CASSLDSLSNQPQHF. The CDR3 DNA follows: TGTGCCAGCAGCTTAGATAGTCTGAGCAATCAGCCCCAGCATTTT.

This clonotype was seen at least ten times. The V call is TRBV3-1, the J call TRBJ2-7; possibly TRBD2 for D (7 bases). The germline CDR1 and CDR2 sequences are LGHDT and YNNKEL (reference sequence). Deletions cut 0 bases from V and 2 bases from J, with 11 bases between. The CDR3 runs 15 residues. This chain's CDR3 is CASSQDVGGPYEQYF. CDR3 bases: TGTGCCAGCAGCCAAGACGTCGGGGGGCCCTACGAGCAGTACTTC.

This clonotype was detected many times. The V gene is TRBV13, the J gene TRBJ1-5; 7 bases map to TRBD1. This CDR3 comprises 15 residues. V gave up 0 bases and J gave up 2 bases; unmatched junction bases: 1. The germline V gene encodes CDR1 PRHDT and CDR2 FYEKMQ (reference sequence). The CDR3 DNA reads TGTGCCAGCAGCTTAGGCGGACAGGGCAATCAGCCCCAGCATTTT. It is translated as CASSLGGQGNQPQHF. Based on the CDR3 plus reference TRBV13 and TRBJ1-5, the full variable domain is AAGVIQSPRHLIKEKRETATLKCYPIPRHDTVYWYQQGPGQDPQFLISFYEKMQSDKGSIPDRFSAQQFSDYHSELNMSSLELGDSALYFCASSLGGQGNQPQHFGDGTRLSIL.